Following are 22 T cell receptor beta chains from one sample sequenced in a study of blood T cell repertoires in COVID-19. TCRdb keeps only in-frame clones here, not all; method: immunoSEQ multiplex PCR. The sample lists some 220,000 clones; approximately 85% were seen once. The sample consisted of peripheral blood. These receptors came from a man aged 50 to 60 with COVID-19, enrolled during active disease.

V usage is TRBV5-1 and J usage is TRBJ1-1; 9 bases line up with TRBD1. Germline assignment: CDR1 SGHRS and CDR2 YFSETQ. With V trimmed by 4 bases and J by 8 bases, 6 bases remained unmatched. CDR3 length: 13 amino acids. In nucleotides, the CDR3 is TGCGCCAGCAGCCCACGACAGGGGGTGGAAGCTTTCTTT. Protein product: CASSPRQGVEAFF.

The gene calls are TRBV10-3 and TRBJ1-2, with a weak D call TRBD1 (5 bases). V dropped 7 bases and J dropped 6 bases, with 15 bases sitting between them. This CDR3 region has 13 residues. Germline V gene data show CDR1 as ENHRY and CDR2 as SYGVKD. As DNA, the CDR3 is TGTGCCATCACAACGGACACCTTGGATGGCTACACCTTC. This codes for CAITTDTLDGYTF.

CDR3 bases: TGTGCCAGCAGTGAAAGGGGGACTAACTATGGCTACACCTTC. Its translation is CASSERGTNYGYTF. The V and J genes are TRBV6-1 and TRBJ1-2, with TRBD1 as a possible D gene (6 bases). V was cut by 2 bases and J by 0 bases, with 7 bases left in between. Germline CDR1 MNHNS, CDR2 SASEGT. The CDR3 runs to 14 residues.

This chain uses TRBV30 with TRBJ2-1; D perhaps matches TRBD2 (6 bases). The ends were cut back, 3 bases at V and 1 base at J, with 13 bases in the middle. Germline CDR1 and CDR2: GTSNPN and SVGIG (reference sequence). CDR3 length: 15 amino acids. CDR3 in DNA: TGTGCCTGGAGCCCTTTACTAGCATCCTACAATGAGCAGTTCTTC. This codes for CAWSPLLASYNEQFF.

This chain connects TRBV29-1 to TRBJ1-5, with D possibly being TRBD1 (6 bases). Germline-derived CDR1 and CDR2 are SQVTM and ANQGSEA. This CDR3 has 13 amino acids. Trimming stripped 3 bases from V and 6 bases from J, with 12 bases between. For the CDR3, the DNA is TGCAGCGTTGATCCAGGCAGGGGTCAGCCCCAGCATTTT. It encodes CSVDPGRGQPQHF.

This rearrangement joins TRBV5-1 to TRBJ2-2; TRBD2 might be the D (5 bases). V shed 6 bases and J shed 0 bases, with 12 bases lying between them. There are 15 residues in the CDR3. Per the germline V gene, CDR1 is SGHRS and CDR2 is YFSETQ. CDR3 coding DNA: TGCGCCAGCACCGACGGGAACACGAACACCGGGGAGCTGTTTTTT. It encodes CASTDGNTNTGELFF.

This sequence joins TRBV29-1 and TRBJ1-1; D possibly corresponds to TRBD1 (6 bases). Trimming shortened V by 8 bases and J by 2 bases, and 12 bases separated the two germline ends. CDR3 length: 12 amino acids. Germline V gene data show CDR1 as SQVTM and CDR2 as ANQGSEA. The CDR3 loop reads CSLGGLNTEAFF. DNA for the CDR3: TGCAGCCTAGGGGGTTTAAACACTGAAGCTTTCTTT.

Only a few counts were recorded for this clone. V and J are TRBV7-2 and TRBJ2-5; 9 nucleotides agree with TRBD2. CDR1 SGHTA and CDR2 FQGNSA come from the germline V gene. The CDR3 loop spans 13 amino acids. Trimming took 4 bases from V and 7 from J; bases not matched to a gene: 4. The CDR3 sequence is CASSSSGEGTQYF. In nucleotides, the CDR3 is TGTGCCAGCAGCTCTAGCGGGGAGGGGACCCAGTACTTC. The whole variable domain, remainder taken from reference TRBV7-2 and TRBJ2-5, is GAGVSQSPSNKVTEKGKDVELRCDPISGHTALYWYRQSLGQGLEFLIYFQGNSAPDKSGLPSDRFSAERTGGSVSTLTIQRTQQEDSAVYLCASSSSGEGTQYFGPGTRLLVL.

This rearrangement joins TRBV6-6 to TRBJ1-5; D might be TRBD1 (5 bases). Deletions cut 6 bases from V and 7 bases from J, with 19 bases between. The germline V gene has CDR1 MNHNY and CDR2 SVGAGI (reference sequence). This CDR3 has 15 residues. CDR3 sequence (DNA): TGTGCCAGCAGGCGACAAAATTACAGGAGCCAGCCCCAGCATTTT. Translating it yields CASRRQNYRSQPQHF.

The chain has TRBV27 and TRBJ2-7; a possible D gene is TRBD2 (5 bases). Germline lookup yields CDR1 MNHEY and CDR2 SMNVEV (reference sequence). V dropped 3 bases and J dropped 3 bases, with 15 bases sitting between them. The CDR3 runs to 15 residues. This CDR3 is CASSLRGNTRYEQYF. DNA for the CDR3: TGTGCCAGCAGTTTGAGAGGGAATACACGCTACGAGCAGTACTTC.

This clone turned up a few times. V usage is TRBV7-2 and J usage is TRBJ1-2; D is ambiguous. Germline CDR1 SGHTA, CDR2 FQGNSA. Trimming cost V 0 bases and J 8 bases, with 16 bases left between them. The CDR3 runs to 15 residues. CDR3 amino acids: CASSLAHTTTLGYTF. Here the CDR3 DNA reads TGTGCCAGCAGCTTAGCGCACACCACGACACTCGGCTACACCTTC.

The chain has TRBV11-3 and TRBJ2-7; a weak D match, TRBD2 (6 bases). CDR1 is SGHNT, CDR2 YENEEA, per germline. CDR3 length: 14 residues. Trimming removed 2 bases at V and 7 bases at J, with 15 bases between. CDR3 region: CASSLSPGSTEQYF. The CDR3 nucleotides read TGTGCCAGCAGCTTATCCCCCGGGAGTACTGAGCAGTACTTC.

The CDR3 here is CASSPPGASEKLFF. The CDR3 DNA reads as TGTGCCAGCTCACCACCAGGGGCGAGTGAAAAACTGTTTTTT. J is TRBJ1-4 and V is TRBV18; D perhaps matches TRBD1 (5 bases). Germline loops: CDR1 KGHSH, CDR2 LQKENI. V was shortened by 0 bases and J by 7 bases, with 9 bases between the two germline ends. The CDR3 sequence is 14 residues long.

The CDR3 sequence: CASSATAGLGGEQFF. The CDR3 DNA reads TGTGCCAGCAGTGCCACGGCAGGGTTGGGCGGTGAGCAGTTCTTC. The chain links TRBV27 to TRBJ2-1; tentatively, D is TRBD1 (5 bases). CDR1 and CDR2 from the germline V gene are MNHEY and SMNVEV (reference sequence). This CDR3 contains 15 residues. V gave up 5 bases and J gave up 9 bases, with 20 bases separating them.

The J gene is TRBJ2-5, the V gene TRBV28; D might be TRBD1 (6 bases). In germline, CDR1 is MDHEN, CDR2 SYDVKM. Trimming left V 3 bases short and J 5 bases short, with 13 bases between. The CDR3 is 14 amino acids. Written as DNA, the CDR3 is TGTGCCAGCAGTTTTCAGGGGAACGGGGAGACCCAGTACTTC. Amino acids: CASSFQGNGETQYF.

The V and J genes are TRBV19 and TRBJ1-5; a weak D match, TRBD1 (6 bases). V was clipped by 7 bases and J by 4 bases, with 20 bases between them. Germline V CDR1 and CDR2: LNHDA, SQIVND (reference sequence). The CDR3 extends over 16 amino acids. The chain's CDR3 is CASTLGGGRWNQPQHF. The CDR3 DNA sequence: TGTGCCAGTACCCTAGGGGGGGGCAGATGGAATCAGCCCCAGCATTTT.

V and J are TRBV6-4 and TRBJ1-1, with D uncertain. There are 15 residues in the CDR3. V lost 0 bases and J lost 5, with 13 bases in between. The V gene's germline CDR1 is MRHNA and CDR2 SNTAGT. The CDR3 sequence is CASSDSSRGRTEAFF. CDR3 nucleotide sequence: TGTGCCAGCAGTGACTCGAGTCGAGGGAGAACTGAAGCTTTCTTT.

This rearrangement joins TRBV3-1 (or the pseudogene TRBV3-2) to TRBJ2-7; 8 bases line up with TRBD1. V was clipped by 0 bases and J by 2 bases; unmatched bases: 9. This CDR3 region has 17 residues. Per germline, CDR1 LGHDT and CDR2 YNNKEL (reference sequence). The CDR3 sequence is CASSQDGQGRATYEQYF. CDR3 sequence (DNA): TGTGCCAGCAGCCAAGATGGACAGGGCAGGGCTACCTACGAGCAGTACTTC.

This clone appeared once. V usage is TRBV5-1 and J usage is TRBJ2-7; perhaps TRBD1 as D (5 bases). V lost 4 bases and J lost 3, with 8 bases in between. The CDR3 sequence is 12 residues long. Germline V gene data show CDR1 as SGHRS and CDR2 as YFSETQ. The CDR3: CASSQQGYEQYF. The DNA of the CDR3 is TGCGCCAGCAGCCAGCAGGGCTACGAGCAGTACTTC.

On this clone: Mismatch with germline at one junction end may stem from a read error. The CDR3 here is CASSPNGDYNSPLHF. CDR3 coding DNA: TGTGCCAGCAGCCCAAACGGGGACTATAATTCACCCCTCCATTTT. This chain joins TRBV7-3 and TRBJ1-6, with D possibly TRBD1 on 5 matching bases. From germline, CDR1 is SGHTA and CDR2 FQGTGA. This CDR3 has 15 residues. Together with reference TRBV7-3 and TRBJ1-6, the CDR3 gives the full variable domain: GAGVSQTPSNKVTEKGKYVELRCDPISGHTALYWYRQSLGQGPEFLIYFQGTGAADDSGLPNDRFFAVRPEGSVSTLKIQRTERGDSAVYLCASSPNGDYNSPLHFGNGTRLTVT.

J is TRBJ1-2 and V is TRBV10-1, with D possibly matching TRBD1 (6 bases). The germline V and J ends were trimmed by 6 bases and 8 bases, with 19 bases remaining between them. The CDR3 sequence is 14 residues long. From germline, CDR1 is WNHNN and CDR2 SYGVQD (reference sequence). CDR3: CASRPDNREDGYTF. CDR3 nucleotide sequence: TGCGCCAGCAGACCAGATAACAGGGAAGACGGCTACACCTTC.

This chain links TRBV2 with TRBJ1-3; D is undetermined. Germline V gene data show CDR1 as SNHLY and CDR2 as FYNNEI. This CDR3 has 14 residues. Trimming removed 4 bases from V and 0 bases from J, with 7 bases in between. The CDR3 spells CASSASSSGNTIYF. The DNA of the CDR3 is TGTGCCAGCAGTGCGTCCAGCTCTGGAAACACCATATATTTT. Looking up the rest from reference TRBV2 and TRBJ1-3 gives the full variable domain: EPEVTQTPSHQVTQMGQEVILRCVPISNHLYFYWYRQILGQKVEFLVSFYNNEISEKSEIFDDQFSVERPDGSNFTLKIRSTKLEDSAMYFCASSASSSGNTIYFGEGSWLTVV.